This TCR beta chain was captured in a study of T cell repertoires in cytomegalovirus infection (dated by TCRdb to the late 2010s). Concerning the study at large: Peptide stimulations targeted recently identified HLA-C-restricted CMV epitopes, whose presentation resists viral immunomodulation, together with well-studied HLA-B-restricted epitopes. Donor HLA type was relevant to the analysis, as public TCR beta signatures indicated carriage of CMV infection together with the matching HLA type. Broad study findings and their caveats: Carriers of CMV infection plus the relevant HLA type were discriminated by the cumulative frequency of public TCR beta family members in the study cohort and in an independent 352-donor cohort. The ex vivo response was dominated by HLA-C-restricted CMV-specific TCR beta clonotypes, and the single most frequent clonotype in two of eight donors was supplied by these HLA-C-restricted clonotypes.

Sequences SGDLS (CDR1) and YYNGEE (CDR2) are obtained from the germline V gene. From its cysteine to its phenylalanine, the CDR3 spans 13 amino acids. The read is trimmed to its CDR3 DNA, 39 bases read in frame from base 1. Comment on this clonotype: Its antigen remains unidentified. The junction and the germline gene differ at one end; a read error may be behind it.

Read against the paper, the sample's treatment or condition label means: in vitro stimulation with specific CMV peptide epitopes to enrich CMV-specific T cells. TCRdb lists the instrument as Illumina HiSeq 1500. TCRdb handled the public reads itself, with Q25 trimming in fastp and clone calling in MiXCR, and kept productive beta chains. A single entry per CDR3 protein holds the most common genes and DNA from its merged rows. The sample profile shows approximately 89,000 distinct CDR3 sequences; over 25% of them were found once. The biggest ten clones account for more than 70% of the sample. This receptor was identified in a human donor in good health (CMV status not recorded). Some clones in this sample may be carry-over from other donors' samples. The V and J genes are TRBV9 and TRBJ2-2; 7 of the junction bases match TRBD1. The sample consisted of CD8+ T cells from cultured PBMCs, taken from culture after CMV antigen stimulation. The DNA sequence is given as TGTGCCAGCAGCGTAGTTTCCACAGGGGCGCTGTTTTTT. This encodes CASSVVSTGALFF.